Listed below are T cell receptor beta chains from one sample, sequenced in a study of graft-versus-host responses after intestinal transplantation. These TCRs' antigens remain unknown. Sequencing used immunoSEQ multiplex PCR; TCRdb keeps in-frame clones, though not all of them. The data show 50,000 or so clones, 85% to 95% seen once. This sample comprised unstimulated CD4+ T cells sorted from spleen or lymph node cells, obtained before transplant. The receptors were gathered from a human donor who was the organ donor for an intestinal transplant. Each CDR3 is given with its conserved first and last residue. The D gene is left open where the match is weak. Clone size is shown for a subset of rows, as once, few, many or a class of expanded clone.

CDR3 protein: CASTPLAGGSYNEQFF
CDR3 DNA: TGCGCCAGCACCCCACTAGCGGGAGGTTCCTACAATGAGCAGTTCTTC
V gene: TRBV5-1
clone size: .
D gene: TRBD2
J gene: TRBJ2-1
CDR3 length: 16

CDR3 protein: CASRTSGRTSYNEQFF
CDR3 DNA: TGTGCCAGCAGAACTAGCGGGAGGACCTCCTACAATGAGCAGTTCTTC
V gene: TRBV5-5
clone size: .
D gene: TRBD2
J gene: TRBJ2-1
CDR3 length: 16

CDR3 protein: CASSLGDRERDTEAFF
CDR3 DNA: TGTGCCAGCAGCTTAGGTGACAGGGAAAGAGACACTGAAGCTTTCTTT
V gene: TRBV7-9
clone size: .
D gene: TRBD1
J gene: TRBJ1-1
CDR3 length: 16

CDR3 protein: CASSPQGKGRSEAFF
CDR3 DNA: TGTGCCAGCAGTCCTCAGGGTAAGGGCCGCTCTGAAGCTTTCTTT
V gene: TRBV28
clone size: .
D gene: .
J gene: TRBJ1-1
CDR3 length: 15

CDR3 protein: CASSLWGGDRGHEQYF
CDR3 DNA: TGTGCCAGCAGCTTGTGGGGAGGGGACAGGGGACACGAGCAGTACTTC
V gene: TRBV7-9
clone size: .
D gene: TRBD1
J gene: TRBJ2-7
CDR3 length: 16

CDR3 protein: CSVEGQGNEQFF
CDR3 DNA: TGCAGCGTTGAAGGCCAGGGCAATGAGCAGTTCTTC
V gene: TRBV29-1
clone size: .
D gene: .
J gene: TRBJ2-1
CDR3 length: 12

CDR3 protein: CALDLPSTDTQYF
CDR3 DNA: TGTGCCTTAGACCTACCCTCCACAGATACGCAGTATTTT
V gene: TRBV30
clone size: .
D gene: .
J gene: TRBJ2-3
CDR3 length: 13

CDR3 protein: CASSHTGTSNQPQHF
CDR3 DNA: TGTGCCAGCAGTCACACAGGGACTAGCAATCAGCCCCAGCATTTT
V gene: TRBV6-5
clone size: once
D gene: .
J gene: TRBJ1-5
CDR3 length: 15

CDR3 protein: CARARGPSYEQYF
CDR3 DNA: TGTGCCCGCGCCAGGGGGCCCTCCTACGAGCAGTACTTC
V gene: TRBV30
clone size: .
D gene: TRBD1
J gene: TRBJ2-7
CDR3 length: 13

CDR3 protein: CASGLGTGGKGYNEQFF
CDR3 DNA: TGTGCTAGTGGTTTAGGGACAGGGGGTAAAGGCTACAATGAGCAGTTCTTC
V gene: TRBV12-5
clone size: once
D gene: TRBD1
J gene: TRBJ2-1
CDR3 length: 17

CDR3 protein: CASSLLAGADTQYF
CDR3 DNA: TGTGCCAGCAGCTTACTAGCGGGAGCAGATACGCAGTATTTT
V gene: TRBV7-2
clone size: .
D gene: TRBD2
J gene: TRBJ2-3
CDR3 length: 14

CDR3 protein: CASSPSSGLAGVYSYEQYF
CDR3 DNA: TGTGCCAGTAGCCCTTCCTCTGGACTAGCGGGAGTTTATTCCTACGAGCAGTACTTC
V gene: TRBV19
clone size: .
D gene: TRBD2
J gene: TRBJ2-7
CDR3 length: 19

CDR3 protein: CSVEDSSYEQYF
CDR3 DNA: TGCAGCGTTGAGGACAGCTCCTACGAGCAGTACTTC
V gene: TRBV29-1
clone size: .
D gene: .
J gene: TRBJ2-7
CDR3 length: 12

CDR3 protein: CASSVASVNNEQFF
CDR3 DNA: TGTGCCAGCAGCGTAGCTTCGGTTAACAATGAGCAGTTCTTC
V gene: TRBV9
clone size: .
D gene: .
J gene: TRBJ2-1
CDR3 length: 14

CDR3 protein: CASSVRSTSGYNEQFF
CDR3 DNA: TGTGCCAGCAGTGTAAGGAGTACTAGCGGCTACAATGAGCAGTTCTTC
V gene: TRBV6-4
clone size: .
D gene: TRBD2
J gene: TRBJ2-1
CDR3 length: 16

CDR3 protein: CASSLIGEGSYEQYF
CDR3 DNA: TGTGCCAGCAGTTTAATAGGGGAGGGCTCCTACGAGCAGTACTTC
V gene: TRBV28
clone size: once
D gene: TRBD2
J gene: TRBJ2-7
CDR3 length: 15